This is a list of T cell receptor beta chains from one sample in a study of PD-L1 blockade in urothelial cancer. Sequencing used immunoSEQ multiplex PCR; TCRdb keeps in-frame clones, though not all of them. The data hold 44,000 or so clones, with roughly 78% observed a single time. The source material was PBMCs, sampled around atezolizumab (anti-PD-L1) treatment. The receptors originated from a man between 65 and 80 years old with urothelial cancer. CDR3s include the opening cysteine and the closing phenylalanine or tryptophan. D genes are given only for firm matches. Only some rows state a clone size, as once, few, many or a class for expanded clones.

v_call	j_call	clone_size	d_call	cdr3_nt	cdr3_aa
TRBV28	TRBJ2-1	-	TRBD2	TGTGCCAGCAGTGCTTTACTAGCGGCGTCTTACAATGAGCAGTTCTTC	CASSALLAASYNEQFF
TRBV28	TRBJ2-1	-	-	TGTGCCAGCAGTTTGATTACAAATGAGCAGTTCTTC	CASSLITNEQFF
TRBV7-6	TRBJ1-3	-	TRBD1	TGTGCCAGCAGCACAGGGGCATCTGGAAACACCATATATTTT	CASSTGASGNTIYF
TRBV18	TRBJ1-1	-	-	TGTGCCAGCTCACCACCTTCGGTAATTGAAGCTTTCTTT	CASSPPSVIEAFF
TRBV5-1	TRBJ1-4	-	-	TGCGCCAGCAGCTTCGGGGGTGGGGCGGCTAATGAAAAACTGTTTTTT	CASSFGGGAANEKLFF
TRBV9	TRBJ2-1	-	TRBD2	TGTGCCAGCAGCGTTAGCGGGGATTCCTACAATGAGCAGTTCTTC	CASSVSGDSYNEQFF
TRBV7-2	TRBJ2-3	-	TRBD1	TGTGCCAGCAGCACACAGGGGGCGGGGGCCCGCACAGATACGCAGTATTTT	CASSTQGAGARTDTQYF
TRBV10-3	TRBJ1-2	few	TRBD1	TGTGCCATCGGACAGGGTACTAACTATGGCTACACCTTC	CAIGQGTNYGYTF
TRBV5-1	TRBJ2-2	-	-	TGCGCCAGCAGCTTATACAGTCAAGCCACCGGGGAGCTGTTTTTT	CASSLYSQATGELFF
TRBV7-8	TRBJ2-1	few	TRBD2	TGTGCCAGCAGCCCACGGGGGGAGTTAGACGAGCAGTTCTTC	CASSPRGELDEQFF
TRBV7-2	TRBJ1-1	-	-	TGTGCCAGCAGCTTAGAGGGGGGGAAGGTAGCTTTCTTT	CASSLEGGKVAFF
TRBV5-1	TRBJ1-1	-	-	TGCGCCAGCAGCCCCCCACAGGCTGGAAGGACTGAAGCTTTCTTT	CASSPPQAGRTEAFF
TRBV7-9	TRBJ2-5	-	-	TGTGCCAGCAGCTTAGTGGGGGCGACCCAGTACTTC	CASSLVGATQYF
TRBV19	TRBJ2-5	-	-	TGTGCCAGTAGCCAGAGGTACCAAGAGACCCAGTACTTC	CASSQRYQETQYF
TRBV7-8	TRBJ2-7	-	-	TGTGCCAGCAGCTTAATCTTACCGCCGGGTGAGCAGTACTTC	CASSLILPPGEQYF
TRBV15	TRBJ2-1	-	TRBD2	TGTGCCACCAGCAGAGATGGGACTAGCGGTTCCTACAATGAGCAGTTCTTC	CATSRDGTSGSYNEQFF
TRBV27	TRBJ2-1	-	-	TGTGCCAGCAGTTCCTTCCGAGGCGGCGATGAGCAGTTCTTC	CASSSFRGGDEQFF
TRBV7-9	TRBJ1-1	-	TRBD1	TGTGCCAGCAGCCCAGGGACAGGGGGTCGGACTGAAGCTTTCTTT	CASSPGTGGRTEAFF
TRBV7-2	TRBJ2-3	-	-	TGTGCCAGCAGCTTAGGGACGGGTTTAGGGGGTGGTTTT	CASSLGTGLGGGF
TRBV7-9	TRBJ2-3	-	TRBD2	TGTGCCAGCAGCGGAGCTAGCGGGAGTACGCAGTATTTT	CASSGASGSTQYF
TRBV25-1	TRBJ1-2	-	TRBD1	TGTGCCAGCGGACTATTAGGGACAGATAACTATGGCTACACCTTC	CASGLLGTDNYGYTF
TRBV5-1	TRBJ1-1	-	-	TGCGCCAGCAGCTTGGGGGCGGGGAACACTGAAGCTTTCTTT	CASSLGAGNTEAFF
TRBV9	TRBJ1-2	-	-	TGTGCCAGCAGCGAGGGAGGGGTTGAGGGCTACACCTTC	CASSEGGVEGYTF
TRBV6-5	TRBJ1-1	-	-	TGTGCCAGCAGTTACGCGGGAAAAGCTTTCTTT	CASSYAGKAFF
TRBV5-1	TRBJ2-7	-	TRBD1	TGCGCCAGCAGTGGACAGGTGGGCGAGCAGTACTTC	CASSGQVGEQYF
TRBV4-2	TRBJ1-5	few	-	TGTGCCAGCAGCCAAGTTGACGGGAGCAATCAGCCCCAGCATTTT	CASSQVDGSNQPQHF
TRBV7-9	TRBJ1-4	-	-	TGTGCCAGCAGCTCTTACCTCAGGGGAGATGAAAAACTGTTTTTT	CASSSYLRGDEKLFF
TRBV9	TRBJ2-2	-	-	TGTGCCAGCAGCCCCCGGGTCCAACAAGCCACCCCCGGGGAGCTGTTTTTT	CASSPRVQQATPGELFF
TRBV19	TRBJ1-1	-	-	TGTGCCACCCAACCAGGGCGACGGATAAACACTGAAGCTTTCTTT	CATQPGRRINTEAFF
TRBV20-1	TRBJ2-7	-	TRBD1	TGCAGTGCTAGACGCGGACAGGTCCCTATTTTC	CSARRGQVPIF
TRBV28	TRBJ2-7	-	TRBD1	TGTGCCAGCAGTCGGGACAGGGGGCTGACCTACGAGCAGTACTTC	CASSRDRGLTYEQYF
TRBV29-1	TRBJ2-1	-	-	TGCAGCTTTAGTAGGGGCTACAATGAGCAGTTCTTC	CSFSRGYNEQFF
TRBV6-5	TRBJ2-7	-	TRBD1	TGTGCCAGCAGTCTCGGGACAGGGGGCGAGCAGTACTTC	CASSLGTGGEQYF
TRBV5-4	TRBJ1-2	-	-	TGTGCCAGCAGCTTGGCCCGGGACACCTTCTATGGCTACACCTTC	CASSLARDTFYGYTF
TRBV7-6	TRBJ2-3	-	TRBD2	TGTGCCAGCAGCATGGGGACTAGCGGGCTCACAGATACGCAGTATTTT	CASSMGTSGLTDTQYF
TRBV6-5	TRBJ1-1	-	-	TGTGCCAGCAGTTACTCGGGGGCCGATGCTTTCTTT	CASSYSGADAFF
TRBV27	TRBJ1-4	-	TRBD1	TGTGCCAGCAGCCGACAGGGGCGCTTCCCCACAACTAATGAAAAACTGTTTTTT	CASSRQGRFPTTNEKLFF
TRBV2	TRBJ2-5	-	-	TGTGCCAGCAGCCCTATCGCCCAAGAGACCCAGTACTTC	CASSPIAQETQYF
TRBV5-4	TRBJ1-1	-	TRBD1	TGTGCCAGCAGCCGAAGGACAGGGATTCTTACTGAAGCTTTCTTT	CASSRRTGILTEAFF
TRBV7-3	TRBJ1-1	-	-	TGTGCCAGCAGCTTAAACCCCGGAGCTGAAGCTTTCTTT	CASSLNPGAEAFF
TRBV5-5	TRBJ1-4	-	-	TGTGCCAGCAGCTTGTCGGGCGGGTTGAATGAAAAACTGTTTTTT	CASSLSGGLNEKLFF
TRBV18	TRBJ2-5	-	-	TGTGCCAGCTCACCCGTACGAGCGCCCCAAGAGACCCAGTACTTC	CASSPVRAPQETQYF
TRBV5-4	TRBJ1-2	-	-	TGTGCCAGCAGCTTGACCGCAGGGAGGGGCTACACCTTC	CASSLTAGRGYTF
TRBV30	TRBJ1-1	-	-	TGTGCCCGGCAGGACACAAAGAACACTGAAGCTTTCTTT	CARQDTKNTEAFF
TRBV20-1	TRBJ1-1	-	-	TGCAGTGCTGAGGGGGATCCTGAAGCTTTCTTT	CSAEGDPEAFF
TRBV5-1	TRBJ1-1	-	TRBD1	TGCGCCAGCAGCGGGGGACAGGCGCACACTGAAGCTTTCTTT	CASSGGQAHTEAFF
TRBV4-3	TRBJ1-1	once	-	TGCGCCAGCAGCCAAGTTGGGGGAGGCACTGAAGCTTTCTTT	CASSQVGGGTEAFF
TRBV6-1	TRBJ2-1	-	-	TGTGCCAGCAGTGAAACCCTTGGGCTATACAATGAGCAGTTCTTC	CASSETLGLYNEQFF
TRBV18	TRBJ1-2	-	-	TGTGCCAGCTCACCAACCGCGGGGTTGGGTGGCTACACCTTC	CASSPTAGLGGYTF
TRBV5-1	TRBJ1-1	-	-	TGCGCCAGCACCAGGCTTGGGGGGTTGAACACTGAAGCTTTCTTT	CASTRLGGLNTEAFF
TRBV15	TRBJ1-2	-	-	TGTGCCACCAGCGGGTTTTTACAACTGGAGGGCTACACCTTC	CATSGFLQLEGYTF
TRBV9	TRBJ2-7	-	TRBD2	TGTGCCAGCAGCCCCTACCCCGGGACTAGCGTCGAGCAGTACTTC	CASSPYPGTSVEQYF
TRBV4-3	TRBJ1-2	-	TRBD1	TGCGCCAGCAGCCAAGAACCGGACAGGGGATATGGCTACACCTTC	CASSQEPDRGYGYTF
TRBV9	TRBJ2-3	-	-	TGTGCCAGCAGCGAATTTGTCGAGCGGATCACAGATACGCAGTATTTT	CASSEFVERITDTQYF
TRBV7-3	TRBJ2-1	-	TRBD2	TGTGCCAGCAGTGCTAGCGGGAACTCCTACAATGAGCAGTTCTTC	CASSASGNSYNEQFF
TRBV7-2	TRBJ1-1	-	-	TGTGCCAGCAGCTTGCAAGGGGCGGAGAACACTGAAGCTTTCTTT	CASSLQGAENTEAFF